The 2 T cell receptor beta chains below all came from one sample that was sequenced in a study of T cells in Graves' hyperthyroidism and ophthalmopathy. RNA transcripts provided the source from which TCR beta CDR3 regions were amplified. HTBI primers drove first-round RT-PCR of the TCR CDR3. MiXCR, run by TCRdb on the multiplex PCR reads, gives a single entry per CDR3 protein. The sample yields hundreds of thousands of distinct CDR3 sequences, roughly 15% seen once. The sample was blood. The receptors were gathered from a woman aged 18-29 years with Graves' hyperthyroidism.

This clonotype was seen only a few times. V is TRBV7-9 and J is TRBJ2-3; maybe TRBD1 (7 bases). The CDR3 consists of 15 residues. Germline CDR1 reads SEHNR; CDR2 reads FQNEAQ (reference sequence). The V end lost 4 bases, the J end lost 8 bases, and 19 bases lay between the germline ends. DNA for the CDR3: TGTGCCAGCAGCTCCACGGACAGGAGGGGAGGTACGCAGTATTTT. This gives the protein CASSSTDRRGGTQYF.

The chain couples TRBV27 to TRBJ2-6; 8 nucleotides align to TRBD1. From germline, CDR1 is MNHEY and CDR2 SMNVEV (reference sequence). V shed 5 bases and J 2 bases; nucleotides not matched to a gene: 8. This CDR3 comprises 17 residues. The CDR3 DNA follows: TGTGCCAGCAGTACAGACAGGGGAAAGGCTGGGGCCAACGTCCTGACTTTC. Amino acids: CASSTDRGKAGANVLTF. Variable domain in full (rest from reference TRBV27 and TRBJ2-6): EAQVTQNPRYLITVTGKKLTVTCSQNMNHEYMSWYRQDPGLGLRQIYYSMNVEVTDKGDVPEGYKVSRKEKRNFPLILESPSPNQTSLYFCASSTDRGKAGANVLTFGAGSRLTVL.